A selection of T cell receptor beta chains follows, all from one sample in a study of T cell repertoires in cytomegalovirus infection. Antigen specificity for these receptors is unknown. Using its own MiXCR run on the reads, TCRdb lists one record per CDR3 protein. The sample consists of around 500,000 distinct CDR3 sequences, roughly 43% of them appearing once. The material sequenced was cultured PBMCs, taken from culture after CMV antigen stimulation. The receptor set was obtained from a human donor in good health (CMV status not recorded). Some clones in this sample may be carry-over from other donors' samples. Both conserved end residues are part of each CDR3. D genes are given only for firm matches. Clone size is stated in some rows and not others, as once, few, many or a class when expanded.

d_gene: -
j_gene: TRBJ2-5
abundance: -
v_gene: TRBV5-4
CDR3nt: TGTGCCAGCAGCTCGGACTCTTTCGGGACCCAGTACTTC
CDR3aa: CASSSDSFGTQYF

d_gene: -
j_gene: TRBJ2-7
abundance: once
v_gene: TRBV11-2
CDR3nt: TGTGCCAGCAGCCCCTTCTGGCACGAGCAGTACTTC
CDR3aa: CASSPFWHEQYF

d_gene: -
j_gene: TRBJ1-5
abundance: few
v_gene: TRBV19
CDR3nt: TGTGCCACTCACGGGGGGGCTAAGTCCAGCAATCAGCCCCAGCATTTT
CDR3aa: CATHGGAKSSNQPQHF

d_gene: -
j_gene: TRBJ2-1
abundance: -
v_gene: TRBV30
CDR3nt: TGTGCCTGGACCCCTGGGGCTGCCAATGAGCAGTTCTTC
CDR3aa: CAWTPGAANEQFF

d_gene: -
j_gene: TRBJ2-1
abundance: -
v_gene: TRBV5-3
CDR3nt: TGTGCCAGCAGCCTCCCGGGAAATACCCCGAATGAGCAGTTCTTC
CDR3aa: CASSLPGNTPNEQFF

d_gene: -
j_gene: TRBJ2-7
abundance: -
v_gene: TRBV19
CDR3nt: TGTGCCAGTAGTATAGGGGGAGTCTCCTCAGGTCAGCAGTACTTC
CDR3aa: CASSIGGVSSGQQYF

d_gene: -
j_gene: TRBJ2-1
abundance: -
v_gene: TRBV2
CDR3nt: TGTGCCAGCCACGGGTATTCCAATGAGCAGTTCTTC
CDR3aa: CASHGYSNEQFF

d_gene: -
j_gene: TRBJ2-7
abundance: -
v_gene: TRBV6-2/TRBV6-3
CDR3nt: TGTGCCAGCAGTTCCAAGTTTGGACTGCCGACCGGATACGAGCAGTACTTC
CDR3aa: CASSSKFGLPTGYEQYF

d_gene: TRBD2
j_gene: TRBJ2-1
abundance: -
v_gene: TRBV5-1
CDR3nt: TGCGCCAGCAGATTGCCGGGACTAGGCCTCAACAATGAGCAGTTCTTC
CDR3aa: CASRLPGLGLNNEQFF

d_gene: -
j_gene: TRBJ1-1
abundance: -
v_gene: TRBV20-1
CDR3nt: TGCAGTGCTAGAGATTGGGGGGGAACTGAAGCTTTCTTT
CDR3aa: CSARDWGGTEAFF

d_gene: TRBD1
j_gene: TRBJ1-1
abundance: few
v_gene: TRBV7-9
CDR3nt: TGTGCCAGCAGCCGGATGCGGGACAGTCGATTTTTGAACACTGAAGCTTTCTTT
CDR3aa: CASSRMRDSRFLNTEAFF

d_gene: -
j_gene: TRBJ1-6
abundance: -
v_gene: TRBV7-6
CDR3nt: TGTGCCAGCAGCTTATACGGGACGGACCGCTCCTATAATTCACCCCTCCACTTT
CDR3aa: CASSLYGTDRSYNSPLHF

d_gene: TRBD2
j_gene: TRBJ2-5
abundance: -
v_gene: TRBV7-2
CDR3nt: TGTGCCAGCAGATCGACTAGCGGGATCACCCAAGAGACCCAGTACTTC
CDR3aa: CASRSTSGITQETQYF

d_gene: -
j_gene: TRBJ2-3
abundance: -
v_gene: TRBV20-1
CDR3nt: TGCAGTGCTTTACAGGGAGAGGGCACAGATACGCAGTATTTT
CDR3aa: CSALQGEGTDTQYF

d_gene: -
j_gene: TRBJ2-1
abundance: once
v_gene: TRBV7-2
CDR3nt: TGTGCCAGCAGCTTAGGAATCGACTCCTACAATGAGCAGTTCTTC
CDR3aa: CASSLGIDSYNEQFF

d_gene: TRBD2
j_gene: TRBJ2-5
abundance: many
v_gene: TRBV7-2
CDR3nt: TGTGCCAGCAGCTTAGGTCTACTAGCGGGAGTAGGGCAAGAGACCCAGTACTTC
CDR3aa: CASSLGLLAGVGQETQYF

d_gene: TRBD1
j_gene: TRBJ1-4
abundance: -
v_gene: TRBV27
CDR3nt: TGTGCCAGCAGTTCCTACAGGGGGCAGGAAAAACTGTTTTTT
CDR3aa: CASSSYRGQEKLFF

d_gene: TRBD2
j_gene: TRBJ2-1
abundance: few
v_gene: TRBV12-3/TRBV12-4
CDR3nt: TGTGCCAGCACCCATAGCGGGGGGGCCAGCAATGAGCAGTTCTTC
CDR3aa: CASTHSGGASNEQFF

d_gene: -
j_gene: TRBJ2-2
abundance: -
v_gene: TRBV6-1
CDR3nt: TGTGCCAGCACGAAACCGGCAGGGGTGTACACCGGGGAGCTGTTTTTT
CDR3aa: CASTKPAGVYTGELFF

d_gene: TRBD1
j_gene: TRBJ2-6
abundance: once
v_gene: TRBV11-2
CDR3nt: TGTGCCAGCAGCTTAGGGGCGACAGGGGTCTCTGGGGCCAACGTCCTGACTTTC
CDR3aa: CASSLGATGVSGANVLTF

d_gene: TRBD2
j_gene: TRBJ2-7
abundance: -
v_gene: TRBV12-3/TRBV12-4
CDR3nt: TGTGCCAGCAGTTTAGTCCATAGCGGGGGGCTATCCTACGAGCAGTACTTC
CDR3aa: CASSLVHSGGLSYEQYF

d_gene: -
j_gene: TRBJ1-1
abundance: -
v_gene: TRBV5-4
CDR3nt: TGTGCCAGCAGCTTCTCAGGCCGTGGTGGATGGACTGAAGCTTTCTTT
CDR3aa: CASSFSGRGGWTEAFF

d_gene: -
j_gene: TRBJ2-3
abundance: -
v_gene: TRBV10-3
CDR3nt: TGTGCCAGCACTCGCGCGGGCACAGATACGCAGTATTTT
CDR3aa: CASTRAGTDTQYF

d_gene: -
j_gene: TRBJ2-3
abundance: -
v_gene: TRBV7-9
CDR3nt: TGTGCCAGCAGTCCACAACTGGGGGCAAGCACAGATACGCAGTATTTT
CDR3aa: CASSPQLGASTDTQYF

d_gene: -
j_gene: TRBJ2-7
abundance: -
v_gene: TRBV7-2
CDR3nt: TGTGCCAGCAGCTTAAATTCGCGGATGGGCGAGCAGTACTTC
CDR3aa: CASSLNSRMGEQYF

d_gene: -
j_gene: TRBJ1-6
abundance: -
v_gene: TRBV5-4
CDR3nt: TGTGCCAGCAGCTTCGGCAGCGATTCACCCCTCCACTTT
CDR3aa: CASSFGSDSPLHF

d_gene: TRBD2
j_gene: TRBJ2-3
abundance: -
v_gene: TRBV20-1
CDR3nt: TGCAGTGCCAGGAAAGGGATAGCGGGGATAGATACGCAGTATTTT
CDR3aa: CSARKGIAGIDTQYF

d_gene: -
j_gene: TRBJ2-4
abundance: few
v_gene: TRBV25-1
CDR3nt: TGTGCCAGCAGTTACAGGGTGGGAGACAAAAACATTCAGTACTTC
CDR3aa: CASSYRVGDKNIQYF

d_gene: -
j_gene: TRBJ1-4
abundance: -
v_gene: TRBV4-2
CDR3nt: TGTGCCAGCAGCCTATTTTCGGGGGGTTCTAATGAAAAACTGTTTTTT
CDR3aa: CASSLFSGGSNEKLFF

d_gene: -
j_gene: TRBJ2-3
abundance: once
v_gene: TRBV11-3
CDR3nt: TGTGCCAGCAGCTTGGGGGGCCAAGAGGCAGATACGCAGTATTTT
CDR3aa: CASSLGGQEADTQYF

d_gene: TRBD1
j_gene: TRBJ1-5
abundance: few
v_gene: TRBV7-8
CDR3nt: TGTGCCAGCAGCCCGGGGACAGGCGGGAGCAATCAGCCCCAGCATTTT
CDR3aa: CASSPGTGGSNQPQHF

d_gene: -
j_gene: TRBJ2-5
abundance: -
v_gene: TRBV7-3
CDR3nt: TGTGCCAGCAGCTTAGCACGAGAGAGGGAGACCCAGTACTTC
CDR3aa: CASSLARERETQYF

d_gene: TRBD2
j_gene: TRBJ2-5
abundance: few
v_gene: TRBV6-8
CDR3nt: TGTGCCAGCAGGGGATCTGCTAGCGGGGGCTTTGAGACCCAGTACTTC
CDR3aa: CASRGSASGGFETQYF

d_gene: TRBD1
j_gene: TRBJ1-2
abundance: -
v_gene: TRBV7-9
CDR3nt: TGTGCCAGCAGCTCTCGGGTAGGACAGGCTGGAGTCTATGGCTACACCTTC
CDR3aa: CASSSRVGQAGVYGYTF

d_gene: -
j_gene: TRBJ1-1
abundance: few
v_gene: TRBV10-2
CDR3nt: TGCGCCAGCAGTAGGGGTGGTTGGGCTTTCTTT
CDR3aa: CASSRGGWAFF

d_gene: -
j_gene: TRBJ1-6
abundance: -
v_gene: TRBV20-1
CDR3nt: TGCAGTGCTAGAGATGAAGGCCTCGCCCTCCACTTT
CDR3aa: CSARDEGLALHF

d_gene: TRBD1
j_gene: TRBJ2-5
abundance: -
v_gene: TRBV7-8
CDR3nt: TGTGCCAGCAGCCGGACAGGGGTCCAAGAGACCCAGTACTTC
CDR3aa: CASSRTGVQETQYF

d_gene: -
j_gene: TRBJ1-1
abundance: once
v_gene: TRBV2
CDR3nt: TGTGCCAGCAGTGAACCTTTGCGGACTGAAGCTTTCTTT
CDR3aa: CASSEPLRTEAFF

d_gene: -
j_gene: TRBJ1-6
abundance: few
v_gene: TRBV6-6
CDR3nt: TGTGCCAGCAGTTACAATCCGGGACGGTCCTATAATTCACCCCTCCACTTT
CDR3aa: CASSYNPGRSYNSPLHF

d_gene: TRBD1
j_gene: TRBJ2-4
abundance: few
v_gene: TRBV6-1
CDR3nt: TGTGCCAGCAGTGAGGGGAAAGGGGGCAGAAACATTCAGTACTTC
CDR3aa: CASSEGKGGRNIQYF

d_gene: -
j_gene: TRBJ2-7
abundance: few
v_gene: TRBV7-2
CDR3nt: TGTGCCAGCAGCTTTGGCGGGCCATCCCCCGAGCAGTACTTC
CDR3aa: CASSFGGPSPEQYF

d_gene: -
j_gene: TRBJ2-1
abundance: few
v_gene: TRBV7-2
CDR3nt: TGTGCCAGCAGCAACCATGTGTCTGAGCAGTTCTTC
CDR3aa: CASSNHVSEQFF

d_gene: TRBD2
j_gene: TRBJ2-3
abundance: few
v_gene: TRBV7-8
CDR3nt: TGTGCCAGCAGCTTATTTGTCCGGGCTAGCGGGATCGCAGATACGCAGTATTTT
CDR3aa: CASSLFVRASGIADTQYF

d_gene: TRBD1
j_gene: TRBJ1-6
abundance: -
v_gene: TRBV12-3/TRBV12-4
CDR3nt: TGTGCCAGCGCCGGGACAGAACAATTCACCCTCCACTTT
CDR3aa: CASAGTEQFTLHF

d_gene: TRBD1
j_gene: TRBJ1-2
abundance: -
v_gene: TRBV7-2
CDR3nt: TGTGCCAGCAGCCACGACCGGGACAGGAACTATGGCTACACCTTC
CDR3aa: CASSHDRDRNYGYTF

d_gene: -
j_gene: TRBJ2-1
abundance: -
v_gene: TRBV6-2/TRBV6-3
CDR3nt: TGTGCCAGCAGTCCCAGGGACTCTCTCCAAAAGCAGTTCTTC
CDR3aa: CASSPRDSLQKQFF

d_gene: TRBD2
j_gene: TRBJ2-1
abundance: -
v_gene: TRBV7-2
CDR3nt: TGTGCCAGCAGCCCCCTCCTAGCGGGAGTATACGTTGAGCAGTTCTTC
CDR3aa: CASSPLLAGVYVEQFF